Listed below are T cell receptor beta chains from one sample, sequenced in a study of shared clonotypes between healthy human individuals. The method was immunoSEQ multiplex PCR; TCRdb's version includes in-frame clones alone and lacks a portion of them. This sample has 950,000 to 1,300,000 clones; about 70% occur once, and the top ten carry around 1.4%. The specimen was memory CD4+ T cells sorted from blood. These receptor sequences come from a man between 18 and 35 years old in good health. The CDR3 runs from the conserved cysteine through the conserved F or W. A D gene is named only where the DNA matches it firmly. Some rows have no size entry. The others give once, few or many, or a class for an expanded clone.

size,D,V,J,CDR3,DNA
-,TRBD1,TRBV5-1,TRBJ2-7,CASSFGGTGVPYKHF,TGCGCCAGCAGCTTTGGCGGGACAGGGGTTCCATACAAGCACTTC
few,TRBD2,TRBV7-9,TRBJ2-2,CASSPTRGTSGIGAGELFF,TGTGCCAGCAGCCCAACACGTGGGACTAGCGGTATTGGGGCCGGGGAGCTGTTTTTT
-,TRBD2,TRBV6-1,TRBJ2-5,CASSDSGTRGRETQYF,TGTGCCAGCAGTGATAGCGGGACCCGGGGAAGAGAGACCCAGTACTTC
-,TRBD1,TRBV29-1,TRBJ2-3,CSVEAGGDTQYF,TGCAGCGTTGAGGCAGGGGGAGATACGCAGTATTTT
many,TRBD1,TRBV5-1,TRBJ1-1,CASSSTGGTEAFF,TGCGCCAGCAGCTCAACAGGGGGCACTGAAGCTTTCTTT
-,TRBD1,TRBV5-1,TRBJ2-2,CASRYTGVVNTGELFF,TGCGCCAGCAGATACACAGGGGTCGTAAACACCGGGGAGCTGTTTTTT
once,TRBD1,TRBV7-3,TRBJ2-3,CASSLTGGSDTQYF,TGTGCCAGCAGCCTTACAGGGGGCTCAGATACGCAGTATTTT
-,TRBD1,TRBV7-8,TRBJ1-2,CASSKDRVTNYGYTF,TGTGCCAGCAGCAAAGACAGGGTTACCAACTATGGCTACACCTTC
-,TRBD1,TRBV30,TRBJ2-7,CAWSVRVGQSSYEQYF,TGTGCCTGGAGTGTACGGGTGGGACAGAGCTCCTACGAGCAGTACTTC
many,-,TRBV14,TRBJ2-7,CASSQAPVDLEQYF,TGTGCCAGCAGCCAAGCCCCTGTGGACCTCGAGCAGTACTTC
-,-,TRBV11-2,TRBJ2-1,CASSLEQGRNEQFF,TGTGCCAGCAGCTTAGAGCAGGGACGCAATGAGCAGTTCTTC
few,-,TRBV5-6,TRBJ1-4,CASSDRGSSNEKLFF,TGTGCCAGCAGCGATAGGGGGTCTTCTAATGAAAAACTGTTTTTT
few,TRBD1,TRBV11-2,TRBJ2-7,CASRPPGGSYEQYF,TGTGCCAGCCGACCCCCAGGGGGCTCCTACGAGCAGTACTTC
-,-,TRBV5-1,TRBJ1-3,CASSPVLGSGNTIYF,TGCGCCAGCAGCCCCGTCCTCGGGTCTGGAAACACCATATATTTT
-,-,TRBV29-1,TRBJ1-2,CSVEAAGTSGKGDYGYTF,TGCAGCGTTGAAGCCGCCGGGACTTCCGGAAAGGGAGACTATGGCTACACCTTC
-,-,TRBV28,TRBJ1-4,CAIQGTTNEKLFF,TGTGCCATCCAGGGGACAACTAATGAAAAACTGTTTTTT
-,-,TRBV4-2,TRBJ1-3,CASSPGDTIYF,TGTGCCAGCAGCCCCGGGGACACCATATATTTT
once,-,TRBV18,TRBJ2-7,CASSPPGLLESYEQYF,TGTGCCAGCTCACCACCTGGACTACTGGAGTCCTACGAGCAGTACTTC
-,-,TRBV4-1,TRBJ1-6,CASSQDRAFNSPLHF,TGCGCCAGCAGCCAAGATAGGGCCTTCAATTCACCCCTCCACTTT
once,-,TRBV7-3,TRBJ1-6,CASSSGTSLSPLHF,TGTGCCAGCAGCTCAGGGACATCACTTTCACCCCTCCACTTT
-,TRBD2,TRBV11-2,TRBJ2-1,CASSRTSGREDYNEQFF,TGTGCCAGCAGTCGGACTAGCGGGAGGGAAGATTACAATGAGCAGTTCTTC
-,-,TRBV13,TRBJ1-6,CASRGWDSPLHF,TGTGCCAGCAGGGGTTGGGATTCACCCCTCCACTTT
-,TRBD1,TRBV5-1,TRBJ2-7,CASSSQTGNYEQYF,TGCGCCAGCAGCTCCCAGACAGGGAACTACGAGCAGTACTTC
few,TRBD1,TRBV5-4,TRBJ1-6,CASSFPGQPGTPLHF,TGTGCCAGCAGCTTTCCGGGACAGCCAGGGACACCCCTCCACTTT
-,TRBD1,TRBV30,TRBJ1-2,CAWTNTGAFGYGYTF,TGTGCCTGGACAAATACAGGGGCCTTCGGCTATGGCTACACCTTC
-,TRBD2,TRBV10-1,TRBJ2-1,CASSESAGGSDSYNEQFF,TGCGCCAGCAGTGAGTCGGCGGGGGGATCGGACTCCTACAATGAGCAGTTCTTC
-,-,TRBV29-1,TRBJ1-2,CSVGGTEGYTF,TGCAGCGTTGGAGGGACGGAAGGCTACACCTTC
-,TRBD2,TRBV5-1,TRBJ2-1,CASSLEASGVNEQFF,TGCGCCAGCAGCTTGGAGGCTAGCGGGGTCAATGAGCAGTTCTTC
-,TRBD1,TRBV7-6,TRBJ2-3,CASSLVFTGGTDTQYF,TGTGCCAGCAGCTTAGTGTTCACAGGGGGCACAGATACGCAGTATTTT
-,-,TRBV28,TRBJ2-5,CASQKGGWQETQYF,TGTGCCAGCCAAAAGGGGGGCTGGCAAGAGACCCAGTACTTC
-,TRBD2,TRBV6-4,TRBJ2-7,CAGLAGGDCGEQYF,TGTGCCGGCTTAGCGGGAGGAGACTGTGGCGAGCAGTACTTC
-,-,TRBV19,TRBJ2-2,CASSLAVSGELFF,TGTGCCAGTAGTCTCGCGGTTAGCGGGGAGCTGTTTTTT